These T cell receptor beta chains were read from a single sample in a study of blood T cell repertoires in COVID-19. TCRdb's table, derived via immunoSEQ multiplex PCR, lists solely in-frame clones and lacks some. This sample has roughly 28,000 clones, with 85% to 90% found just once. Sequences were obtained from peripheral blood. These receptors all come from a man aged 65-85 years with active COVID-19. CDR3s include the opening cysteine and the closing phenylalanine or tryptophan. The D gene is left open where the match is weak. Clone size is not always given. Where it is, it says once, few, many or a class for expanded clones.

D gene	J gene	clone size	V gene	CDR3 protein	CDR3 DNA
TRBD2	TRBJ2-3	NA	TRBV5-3	CARSLGGGAADTQYF	TGTGCCAGAAGCTTGGGCGGGGGGGCCGCAGATACGCAGTATTTT
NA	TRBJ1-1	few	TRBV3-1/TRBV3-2	CASSQVVNFVSEAFF	TGTGCCAGCAGCCAAGTTGTGAATTTCGTCAGTGAAGCTTTCTTT
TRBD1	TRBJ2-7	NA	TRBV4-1	CASSPLEGASYEQYF	TGCGCCAGCAGCCCCCTAGAGGGGGCCAGCTACGAGCAGTACTTC
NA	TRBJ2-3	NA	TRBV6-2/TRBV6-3	CASSYGGLPEEYF	TGTGCCAGCAGTTACGGCGGCCTCCCCGAGGAGTATTTT
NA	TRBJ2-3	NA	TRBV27	CASSLSGQVNTQYF	TGTGCCAGCAGTTTATCGGGGCAGGTGAATACGCAGTATTTT
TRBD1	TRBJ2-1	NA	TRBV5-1	CASSLTGILNEQFF	TGCGCCAGCAGTTTGACAGGGATACTCAATGAGCAGTTCTTC
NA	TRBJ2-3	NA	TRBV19	CASSGPTDTQYF	TGTGCCAGTAGCGGTCCGACAGATACGCAGTATTTT
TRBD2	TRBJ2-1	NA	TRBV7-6	CASSLVASGQAYNEQFF	TGTGCCAGCAGCTTAGTGGCTAGCGGCCAGGCCTACAATGAGCAGTTCTTC
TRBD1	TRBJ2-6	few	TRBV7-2	CASSVGTGKANVLTF	TGTGCCAGCAGCGTTGGGACAGGGAAGGCCAACGTCCTGACTTTC
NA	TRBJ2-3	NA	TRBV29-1	CSVEGGADTQYF	TGCAGCGTTGAAGGGGGCGCAGATACGCAGTATTTT
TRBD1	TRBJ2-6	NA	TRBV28	CASSQGASGANVLTF	TGTGCCAGCAGCCAGGGGGCAAGTGGGGCCAACGTCCTGACTTTC
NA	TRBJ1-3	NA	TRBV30	CARLSGSGNTIYF	TGTGCCCGTCTTTCAGGTTCTGGAAACACCATATATTTT
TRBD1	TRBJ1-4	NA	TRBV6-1	CASSEGTGGKGEKLFF	TGTGCCAGCAGTGAAGGGACAGGGGGCAAGGGTGAAAAACTGTTTTTT
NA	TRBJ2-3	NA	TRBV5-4	CASRPPHRASTDTQYF	TGTGCCAGCAGGCCGCCTCACAGGGCTAGCACAGATACGCAGTATTTT
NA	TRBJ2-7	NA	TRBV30	CAWSRRAVDEQYF	TGTGCCTGGAGTAGAAGAGCGGTAGACGAGCAGTACTTC
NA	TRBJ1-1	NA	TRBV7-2	CASSLGTSPKYAFF	TGTGCCAGCAGCTTAGGGACAAGCCCTAAATACGCTTTCTTT
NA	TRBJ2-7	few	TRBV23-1	CASSQRGGSYEQYF	TGCGCCAGCAGTCAAAGGGGAGGATCCTACGAGCAGTACTTC
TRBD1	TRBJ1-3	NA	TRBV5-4	CASSSGGSSGNTIYF	TGTGCCAGCAGCTCAGGGGGCAGCTCTGGAAACACCATATATTTT
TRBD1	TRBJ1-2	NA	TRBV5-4	CASSPDRVHGYTF	TGTGCCAGCAGCCCAGACAGGGTCCATGGCTACACCTTC
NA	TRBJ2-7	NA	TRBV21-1	CASSKVAGGGSSYEQYF	TGTGCCAGCAGCAAAGTGGCTGGCGGGGGGAGCTCCTACGAGCAGTACTTC
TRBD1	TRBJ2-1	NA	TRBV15	CATRKKGGTGSFDEQFF	TGTGCCACCAGAAAAAAGGGTGGGACAGGGTCTTTCGATGAGCAGTTCTTC
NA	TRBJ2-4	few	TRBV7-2	CASSTWTSQGAKNIQYF	TGTGCCAGCAGCACCTGGACTAGTCAGGGGGCCAAAAACATTCAGTACTTC
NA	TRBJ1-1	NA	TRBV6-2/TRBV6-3	CASSIGLGTEAFF	TGTGCCAGCAGTATCGGACTTGGGACTGAAGCTTTCTTT
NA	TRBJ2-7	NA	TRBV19	CASSMAVDGTTAYEQYF	TGTGCCAGTAGTATGGCAGTCGACGGGACAACAGCCTACGAGCAGTACTTC